Listed here is a single T cell receptor beta chain. Followed longitudinally, the Seattle patients had been enrolled during active infection. Trimming stripped 6 bases from V and 7 bases from J, with 18 bases between. Germline V lookup: CDR1 MNHEY, CDR2 SVGAGI. The CDR3 is 14 amino acids. This sample is drawn from a study of blood T cell repertoires in COVID-19. Across the whole study: The United States, Italy and Spain provided the acute and convalescent COVID-19 samples. PBMCs, B-cell-depleted T cells, or T cells provided the cDNA or gDNA that made up the material.

Sequencing used immunoSEQ multiplex PCR; TCRdb keeps in-frame clones, though not all of them. The table shows tens of thousands of clones, with 88% occurring only once. What was sequenced was peripheral blood. This TCR was recovered from a woman aged 55 to 70 with COVID-19, enrolled during active disease. The V gene is TRBV6-5, the J gene TRBJ1-1; D is undetermined. The CDR3 nucleotides are TGTGCCAGCAGCGGAACGGGGTTATGGGGTGAAGCTTTCTTT. Protein sequence: CASSGTGLWGEAFF.